A selection of T cell receptor beta chains follows, all from one sample in a study of cytomegalovirus exposure and HLA in healthy donors. Here immunoSEQ multiplex PCR was the method, and the copy in TCRdb shows in-frame clones only, minus some. The sample holds 150,000 to 200,000 clones; more than 70% are singletons and the top ten take 3.1%. The sequenced sample was PBMCs. All receptors come from a male donor in good health and CMV-seronegative. Both conserved end residues are part of each CDR3. D genes are given only for firm matches. Only some rows state a clone size, as once, few, many or a class for expanded clones.

j_gene | len | d_gene | v_gene | abundance | CDR3aa | CDR3nt
TRBJ1-2 | 16 | NA | TRBV11-1 | once | CASSLNPGHPNYGYTF | TGTGCCAGCAGCTTAAACCCGGGACACCCTAACTATGGCTACACCTTC
TRBJ2-7 | 14 | TRBD2 | TRBV5-1 | NA | CASSETGGSYEQYF | TGCGCCAGCAGCGAGACGGGAGGTAGCTACGAGCAGTACTTC
TRBJ2-2 | 17 | TRBD2 | TRBV10-3 | NA | CAISPITSGSFAGELFF | TGTGCCATCAGTCCCATTACTAGCGGGAGTTTCGCCGGGGAGCTGTTTTTT
TRBJ2-7 | 14 | TRBD2 | TRBV5-1 | NA | CASSLAGATDEQYF | TGCGCCAGCAGCTTAGCGGGGGCTACGGACGAGCAGTACTTC
TRBJ2-5 | 17 | TRBD2 | TRBV28 | few | CASSPIGTSLFQETQYF | TGTGCCAGCAGCCCGATCGGGACTAGCCTTTTCCAAGAGACCCAGTACTTC
TRBJ1-2 | 13 | NA | TRBV27 | NA | CASSLSGDYGYTF | TGTGCCAGCAGTTTATCCGGGGACTATGGCTACACCTTC
TRBJ2-7 | 16 | TRBD2 | TRBV28 | NA | CASSFQGGPTNYEQYF | TGTGCCAGCAGTTTCCAGGGAGGGCCCACAAACTACGAGCAGTACTTC
TRBJ2-1 | 12 | NA | TRBV28 | NA | CASTSTYNEQFF | TGTGCCAGCACAAGCACCTACAATGAGCAGTTCTTC
TRBJ1-2 | 16 | TRBD1 | TRBV28 | NA | CASSWGQGARVNGYTF | TGTGCCAGCAGTTGGGGACAGGGGGCGCGAGTGAATGGCTACACCTTC
TRBJ2-5 | 16 | TRBD2 | TRBV7-2 | few | CASSILIAGGGETQYF | TGTGCCAGCAGCATACTTATAGCGGGGGGAGGAGAGACCCAGTACTTC
TRBJ2-4 | 10 | TRBD1 | TRBV28 | once | CAITRRGLYF | TGTGCCATCACCCGCAGGGGGTTGTACTTC
TRBJ1-2 | 15 | TRBD1 | TRBV28 | NA | CASSPGGQGKYGYTF | TGTGCCAGCAGCCCGGGGGGACAGGGGAAGTATGGCTACACCTTC
TRBJ1-5 | 14 | NA | TRBV28 | NA | CASSFGAGVGPQHF | TGTGCCAGCAGTTTTGGGGCTGGGGTCGGACCCCAGCATTTT
TRBJ1-1 | 13 | NA | TRBV7-9 | NA | CATQGQVNTEAFF | TGTGCCACGCAGGGTCAAGTAAACACTGAAGCTTTCTTT
TRBJ1-2 | 13 | NA | TRBV2 | NA | CASRGTQNYGYTF | TGTGCCAGCAGAGGGACACAAAACTATGGCTACACCTTC
TRBJ2-3 | 14 | NA | TRBV25-1 | NA | CASSEGTVRDTQYF | TGTGCCAGCAGTGAAGGCACAGTCCGCGATACGCAGTATTTT
TRBJ1-6 | 18 | NA | TRBV7-2 | NA | CASSFDGTQSSYNSPLHF | TGTGCCAGCAGCTTCGACGGGACTCAGAGCTCCTATAATTCACCCCTCCACTTT
TRBJ2-5 | 14 | TRBD2 | TRBV14 | NA | CASSPYGGMETQYF | TGTGCCAGCAGCCCCTACGGGGGGATGGAGACCCAGTACTTC
TRBJ1-2 | 11 | NA | TRBV29-1 | NA | CSVGEGYGYTF | TGCAGCGTTGGGGAGGGGTATGGCTACACCTTC
TRBJ2-7 | 13 | NA | TRBV5-1 | NA | CASSPDRAYEQYF | TGCGCCAGCAGCCCGGACAGAGCCTACGAGCAGTACTTC
TRBJ2-5 | 14 | TRBD2 | TRBV5-1 | NA | CASSREGRQETQYF | TGCGCCAGCAGCCGGGAGGGGAGGCAAGAGACCCAGTACTTC
TRBJ1-2 | 10 | NA | TRBV29-1 | NA | CSARDFGYTF | TGCAGCGCCAGGGACTTCGGCTACACCTTC
TRBJ2-1 | 13 | NA | TRBV27 | NA | CASSLAVYNEQFF | TGTGCCAGCAGTTTAGCGGTATACAATGAGCAGTTCTTC
TRBJ2-2 | 17 | NA | TRBV6-4 | few | CASSDGRGGRDTGELFF | TGTGCCAGCAGTGACGGAAGGGGAGGACGGGACACCGGGGAGCTGTTTTTT
TRBJ2-3 | 15 | NA | TRBV5-1 | NA | CASSLSGQREDTQYF | TGCGCCAGCAGCTTATCCGGCCAGAGGGAAGATACGCAGTATTTT
TRBJ1-5 | 13 | TRBD1 | TRBV29-1 | NA | CSASQGIGQPQHF | TGCAGCGCCTCACAGGGGATAGGACAGCCCCAGCATTTT
TRBJ2-1 | 17 | TRBD2 | TRBV11-2 | few | CASSSPLGLADYNEQFF | TGTGCCAGCAGCTCGCCTCTGGGACTAGCTGATTACAATGAGCAGTTCTTC
TRBJ1-1 | 15 | NA | TRBV15 | NA | CATSREGGPNTEAFF | TGTGCCACCAGCAGAGAGGGGGGGCCGAACACTGAAGCTTTCTTT
TRBJ2-5 | 13 | NA | TRBV11-2 | NA | CASKTGWEETQYF | TGTGCCAGCAAAACAGGGTGGGAAGAGACCCAGTACTTC
TRBJ1-5 | 13 | NA | TRBV30 | NA | CAWSVPPREPQHF | TGTGCCTGGAGTGTACCGCCGAGGGAGCCCCAGCATTTT
TRBJ2-1 | 15 | TRBD2 | TRBV14 | NA | CASSQGSSGINEQFF | TGTGCCAGCAGCCAAGGTTCTAGCGGAATCAATGAGCAGTTCTTC
TRBJ2-1 | 16 | TRBD2 | TRBV7-7 | few | CASSIDSGGSGHEQFF | TGTGCTAGCAGCATCGATAGCGGGGGCAGTGGGCATGAGCAGTTCTTC
TRBJ2-2 | 15 | NA | TRBV2 | NA | CASSSVFANTGELFF | TGTGCCAGCAGTTCAGTCTTCGCGAACACCGGGGAGCTGTTTTTT
TRBJ1-2 | 15 | TRBD1 | TRBV5-5 | NA | CASSWGTGGSYGYTF | TGTGCCAGCAGCTGGGGGACAGGGGGCAGCTATGGCTACACCTTC